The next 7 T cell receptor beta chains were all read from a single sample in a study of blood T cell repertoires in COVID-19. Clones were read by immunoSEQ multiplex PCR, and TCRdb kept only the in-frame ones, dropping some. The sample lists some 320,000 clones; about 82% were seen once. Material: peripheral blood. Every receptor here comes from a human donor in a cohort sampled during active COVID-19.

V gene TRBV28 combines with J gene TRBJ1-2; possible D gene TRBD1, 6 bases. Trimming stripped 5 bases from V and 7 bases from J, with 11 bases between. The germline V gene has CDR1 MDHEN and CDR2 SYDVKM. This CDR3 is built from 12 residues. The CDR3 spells CASSQNRAGYTF. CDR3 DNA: TGTGCCAGCAGTCAAAACAGGGCTGGCTACACCTTC.

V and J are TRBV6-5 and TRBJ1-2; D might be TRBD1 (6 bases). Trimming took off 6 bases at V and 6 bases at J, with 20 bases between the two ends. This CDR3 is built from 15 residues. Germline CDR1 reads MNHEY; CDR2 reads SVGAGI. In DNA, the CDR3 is TGTGCCAGCAGCTCCTACCGGGAGGGGGTAGATGGCTACACCTTC. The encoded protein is CASSSYREGVDGYTF.

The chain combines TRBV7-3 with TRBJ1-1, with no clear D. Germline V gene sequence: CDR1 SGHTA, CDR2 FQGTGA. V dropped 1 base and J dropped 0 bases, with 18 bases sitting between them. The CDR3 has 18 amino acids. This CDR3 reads CASSLKAGRLAMNTEAFF. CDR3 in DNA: TGTGCCAGCAGCTTAAAAGCAGGCCGTCTCGCTATGAACACTGAAGCTTTCTTT.

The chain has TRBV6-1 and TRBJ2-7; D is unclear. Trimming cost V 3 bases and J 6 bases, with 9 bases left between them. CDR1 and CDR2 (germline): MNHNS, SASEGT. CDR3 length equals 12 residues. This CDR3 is CASSESIAEQYF. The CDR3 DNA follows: TGTGCCAGCAGTGAGTCCATAGCCGAGCAGTACTTC.

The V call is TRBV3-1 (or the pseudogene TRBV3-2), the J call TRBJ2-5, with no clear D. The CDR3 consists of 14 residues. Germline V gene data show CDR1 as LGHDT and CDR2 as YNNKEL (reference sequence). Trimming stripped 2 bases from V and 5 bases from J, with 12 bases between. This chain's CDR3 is CASSQSELRETQYF. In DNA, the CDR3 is TGTGCCAGCAGCCAAAGTGAGCTTCGCGAGACCCAGTACTTC.

CDR3 residues: CSAGQGDYGYTF. Written as DNA, the CDR3 is TGCAGCGCTGGACAGGGGGACTATGGCTACACCTTC. The V gene is TRBV29-1, the J gene TRBJ1-2; 10 positions agree with TRBD1. Germline V CDR1 and CDR2: SQVTM, ANQGSEA. V was clipped by 7 bases and J by 3 bases; unmatched bases: 2. The CDR3 loop spans 12 amino acids.

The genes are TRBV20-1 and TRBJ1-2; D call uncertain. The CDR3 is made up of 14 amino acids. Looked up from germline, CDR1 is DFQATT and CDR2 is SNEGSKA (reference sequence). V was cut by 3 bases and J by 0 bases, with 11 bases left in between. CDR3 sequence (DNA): TGCAGTGCTAGTGCGCGTAAAGCTAACTATGGCTACACCTTC. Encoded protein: CSASARKANYGYTF.